The 32 T cell receptor beta chains below come from one sample, sequenced in a study of blood T cell repertoires in COVID-19. The repertoire was sequenced with immunoSEQ multiplex PCR; TCRdb's copy has only in-frame clones and lacks some. The sample has some 180,000 clones, over 80% seen once. What was sequenced was peripheral blood. Receptor source: a woman between 40 and 55 years old with COVID-19, enrolled during active disease.

This clone has a single count. The chain joins TRBV29-1 to TRBJ2-7; 10 bases match TRBD1. There are 13 residues in the CDR3. The germline V gene has CDR1 SQVTM and CDR2 ANQGSEA. The ends lost 4 bases at V and 3 bases at J; junction bases unmatched: 3. The CDR3 here is CSVVGQGNYEQYF. CDR3 coding DNA: TGCAGCGTTGTGGGACAGGGGAACTACGAGCAGTACTTC.

The count of this clone is one. CDR3 in DNA: TGCGCCAGCAGCTTGGTGGGGGGGCGCGCTGGCTACACCTTC. This translates into CASSLVGGRAGYTF. The genes are TRBV5-1 and TRBJ1-2; D might be TRBD1 (6 bases). Trimming removed 0 bases at V and 7 bases at J, with 13 bases between. Germline-derived CDR1 and CDR2 are SGHRS and YFSETQ. CDR3 size: 14 residues.

In its sample, this clone was seen once. The chain combines TRBV5-1 with TRBJ1-5; TRBD1 might be the D (5 bases). Germline CDR1 reads SGHRS; CDR2 reads YFSETQ. V was clipped by 3 bases and J by 6 bases, with 10 bases between them. The length of the CDR3 is 13 residues. CDR3 loop: CASSSGIGQPQHF. For the CDR3, the DNA is TGCGCCAGCAGCTCAGGGATCGGTCAGCCCCAGCATTTT.

This clone showed up just once. The chain joins TRBV15 to TRBJ1-4; TRBD1 matches 8 bases. Looked up from germline, CDR1 is LNHNV and CDR2 is YYDKDF (reference sequence). J lost 6 bases, V lost 4 bases, and 7 bases had no gene match. This CDR3 is 15 amino acids long. The CDR3 region is CATSKGQDAHEKLFF. The CDR3 DNA reads TGTGCCACCAGCAAGGGACAGGACGCTCATGAAAAACTGTTTTTT.

This CDR3 is CASSIVGRAFYGYTF. The CDR3 nucleotides are TGTGCCAGTAGTATAGTAGGCAGGGCTTTCTATGGCTACACCTTC. The chain employs TRBV19 and TRBJ1-2, with D perhaps matching TRBD1 (5 bases). Germline V lookup: CDR1 LNHDA, CDR2 SQIVND (reference sequence). V was trimmed by 1 base and J by 4 bases, leaving 13 bases between them. CDR3 length: 15 amino acids.

The chain uses TRBV12-5 and TRBJ2-2, with D perhaps matching TRBD1 (6 bases). Germline V gives CDR1 LGHNT, CDR2 FRNRAP. Trimming cost V 7 bases and J 6 bases, with 21 bases left between them. The CDR3 runs to 16 residues. CDR3 nucleotides: TGTGCTAGTGCCAAACTCATACAGGGTACTGCCGGGGAGCTGTTTTTT. Its protein is CASAKLIQGTAGELFF.

The chain uses TRBV12-3 or TRBV12-4 and TRBJ1-4; TRBD1 aligns across 8 bases. The CDR3 sequence is 13 residues long. Trimming at V came to 8 bases and at J to 5 bases, leaving 4 bases not matched to a gene. The chain's CDR3 is CASQRQGNEKLFF. The CDR3 DNA reads as TGTGCCAGCCAAAGACAGGGGAATGAAAAACTGTTTTTT.

The rearrangement uses TRBV7-9 and TRBJ1-1, with TRBD1 identical over 7 bases. Trimming at V came to 5 bases and at J to 1 base, leaving 4 bases not matched to a gene. In germline, CDR1 is SEHNR, CDR2 FQNEAQ (reference sequence). This CDR3 contains 14 residues. As DNA, the CDR3 is TGTGCCAGCAGCCGCACAGGGGCGAACACTGAAGCTTTCTTT. Protein: CASSRTGANTEAFF.

The rearrangement uses TRBV18 and TRBJ1-1, with 9 nucleotides matching TRBD1. The CDR3 contains 16 residues. Germline values: CDR1 KGHSH, CDR2 LQKENI. V gave up 0 bases and J gave up 4 bases; unmatched junction bases: 6. The CDR3 DNA is TGTGCCAGCTCACCACCGGGGACAGGGAGAAGCACTGAAGCTTTCTTT. Its translation is CASSPPGTGRSTEAFF. Full variable domain (remainder filled in from reference TRBV18 and TRBJ1-1): NAGVMQNPRHLVRRRGQEARLRCSPMKGHSHVYWYRQLPEEGLKFMVYLQKENIIDESGMPKERFSAEFPKEGPSILRIQQVVRGDSAAYFCASSPPGTGRSTEAFFGQGTRLTVV.

This sequence joins TRBV5-1 and TRBJ1-2, with a tentative D call TRBD1 (5 bases). The germline V and J ends were trimmed by 0 bases and 6 bases, with 12 bases remaining between them. The CDR3 totals 14 residues. The germline V gene encodes CDR1 SGHRS and CDR2 YFSETQ. Here the CDR3 reads CASSLGGAGDGYTF. CDR3 in DNA: TGCGCCAGCAGCTTGGGGGGCGCTGGGGATGGCTACACCTTC.

The chain employs TRBV6-4 and TRBJ2-3, with 13 positions matching TRBD2. Germline trimming cut 4 bases from V and 4 bases from J; bases unmatched to any gene: 2. Germline lookup yields CDR1 MRHNA and CDR2 SNTAGT. CDR3 length: 15 residues. The CDR3 nucleotides read TGTGCCAGCAGTGGGACTAGCGGGAGCCCAGATACGCAGTATTTT. It is translated as CASSGTSGSPDTQYF.

A note on this clone: Other DNA sequences within the sample encode an identical CDR3. The V and J genes are TRBV18 and TRBJ1-1; tentatively, D is TRBD1 (5 bases). Trimming pared 9 bases from V and 5 bases from J, leaving 16 bases between. The germline V gene encodes CDR1 KGHSH and CDR2 LQKENI. CDR3 size: 13 residues. CDR3 coding DNA: TGTGCCAGTCGGACGGGGGGAGATACTGAAGCTTTCTTT. Translated, it gives CASRTGGDTEAFF.

This chain joins TRBV5-1 and TRBJ2-6, with a tentative D call TRBD1 (5 bases). The V end lost 0 bases, the J end lost 2 bases, and 9 bases lay between the germline ends. This CDR3 has 16 amino acids. The germline gives CDR1 SGHRS, CDR2 YFSETQ. CDR3 residues: CASSLDRGPGANVLTF. CDR3 sequence (DNA): TGCGCCAGCAGCTTGGATAGGGGCCCTGGGGCCAACGTCCTGACTTTC. The full variable domain, in which reference TRBV5-1 and TRBJ2-6 provide the parts outside the CDR3, is KAGVTQTPRYLIKTRGQQVTLSCSPISGHRSVSWYQQTPGQGLQFLFEYFSETQRNKGNFPGRFSGRQFSNSRSEMNVSTLELGDSALYLCASSLDRGPGANVLTFGAGSRLTVL.

The chain links TRBV3-1 (or the pseudogene TRBV3-2) to TRBJ2-7; D is ambiguous. This CDR3 is 14 amino acids long. The V gene lost 0 bases and the J gene lost 3 bases, with 9 bases spanning the gap. The germline V gene has CDR1 LGHDT and CDR2 YNNKEL (reference sequence). The CDR3 is CASSQDSPSYEQYF. The CDR3 DNA follows: TGTGCCAGCAGCCAAGATTCGCCTAGCTACGAGCAGTACTTC.

This sequence joins TRBV6-5 and TRBJ1-6, with D unclear. The V gene lost 6 bases and the J gene lost 8 bases, with 11 bases spanning the gap. Germline CDR1 MNHEY, CDR2 SVGAGI. This CDR3 is built from 13 residues. The CDR3 DNA is TGTGCCAGCAGGCGGGCCTTGGATTCACCCCTCCACTTT. The encoded protein is CASRRALDSPLHF.

The V and J genes are TRBV7-3 and TRBJ1-6, with a possible D match to TRBD1 (5 bases). The CDR3 covers 14 residues. Trimming took 2 bases from V and 8 from J, leaving 10 bases between them. Germline loops: CDR1 SGHTA, CDR2 FQGTGA. CDR3: CASSLGGGYSPLHF. The CDR3, as DNA: TGTGCCAGCAGCTTAGGGGGAGGGTATTCACCCCTCCACTTT.

The chain is built from TRBV5-1 and TRBJ2-7; 8 bases line up with TRBD2. The germline CDR1 and CDR2 sequences are SGHRS and YFSETQ. V lost 7 bases, J lost 3 bases, and 18 bases stayed unmatched. CDR3 length: 17 amino acids. In DNA, the CDR3 is TGCGCCAGCGGCGTCGCCCGGGCGGGAGGTACTTACTACGAGCAGTACTTC. Translated, it gives CASGVARAGGTYYEQYF.

The chain employs TRBV5-6 and TRBJ1-6; no definite D call. V was trimmed by 1 base and J by 1 base, leaving 9 bases between them. Germline V CDR1 and CDR2: SGHDT, YYEEEE. The CDR3 contains 16 residues. DNA of the CDR3: TGTGCCAGCAGCTTGCGGGGAGGATCCTATAATTCACCCCTCCACTTT. Residues: CASSLRGGSYNSPLHF.

The chain uses TRBV9 and TRBJ2-5, with D possibly TRBD2 on 5 matching bases. The V end lost 7 bases, the J end lost 5 bases, and 12 bases lay between the germline ends. Germline V gene data show CDR1 as SGDLS and CDR2 as YYNGEE. The CDR3 runs 12 residues. CDR3 sequence: CASGGLGETQYF. The CDR3 DNA sequence: TGTGCCAGCGGAGGCTTGGGGGAGACCCAGTACTTC.

V and J are TRBV7-2 and TRBJ2-4; D may be TRBD2 (5 bases). The ends were cut back, 6 bases at V and 8 bases at J, with 14 bases in the middle. Germline lookup yields CDR1 SGHTA and CDR2 FQGNSA. The CDR3 extends over 13 amino acids. In DNA, the CDR3 is TGTGCCAGCAGGTTACCGTCCGGGGACATTCAGTACTTC. Protein sequence: CASRLPSGDIQYF.

The rearrangement links TRBV6-5 to TRBJ1-1; D possibly corresponds to TRBD1 (5 bases). Deletions cut 8 bases from V and 4 bases from J, with 20 bases between. Looked up from germline, CDR1 is MNHEY and CDR2 is SVGAGI. The CDR3 sequence is 15 residues long. This CDR3 reads CASGRKPQQGTEAFF. The CDR3 region has the DNA TGTGCCAGCGGTAGGAAGCCTCAGCAGGGCACTGAAGCTTTCTTT.

The V gene is TRBV6-4, the J gene TRBJ2-2; D is possibly TRBD1 (6 bases). CDR3 length equals 14 residues. CDR1 MRHNA and CDR2 SNTAGT come from the germline V gene. Trimming pared 6 bases from V and 6 bases from J, leaving 14 bases between. The CDR3 spells CASRPTGRAGELFF. Here the CDR3 DNA reads TGTGCCAGCAGACCGACAGGCCGCGCCGGGGAGCTGTTTTTT.

The CDR3 coding sequence is TGTGCCAGCGCAGGGGACGGAAGCTCACCCCTCCACTTT. As protein: CASAGDGSSPLHF. The rearrangement links TRBV6-5 to TRBJ1-6; a weak D match, TRBD1 (6 bases). The germline gives CDR1 MNHEY, CDR2 SVGAGI. The CDR3 runs to 13 residues. V lost 8 bases and J lost 10, with 15 bases in between.

The gene calls are TRBV19 and TRBJ2-3, with 7 bases aligning to TRBD2. Trimming took 1 base from V and 3 from J; bases not matched to a gene: 4. Germline CDR1 is LNHDA and CDR2 is SQIVND (reference sequence). The CDR3 consists of 15 residues. The CDR3 nucleotides read TGTGCCAGTAGTATAGTCGGGGAGGGGACAGATACGCAGTATTTT. Amino acids: CASSIVGEGTDTQYF.

The gene calls are TRBV5-4 and TRBJ2-7; tentative D call: TRBD2 (5 bases). The CDR3 extends over 14 amino acids. Trimming cost V 6 bases and J 5 bases, with 18 bases left between them. In germline, CDR1 is SGHNT, CDR2 YYREEE (reference sequence). CDR3 sequence (DNA): TGTGCCAGCACCCGTGGAGGCAGCCTCGACGAGCAGTACTTC. This encodes CASTRGGSLDEQYF.

The chain recombines TRBV19 with TRBJ2-1; 8 bases are a match to TRBD2. There are 15 residues in the CDR3. V lost 1 base, J lost 4 bases, and 3 bases stayed unmatched. Germline assignment: CDR1 LNHDA and CDR2 SQIVND (reference sequence). CDR3 sequence (DNA): TGTGCCAGTAGTATAGGCGGGGGGTCTTACAATGAGCAGTTCTTC. This translates into CASSIGGGSYNEQFF.

The CDR3 sequence is CASSLRLAGSEQYF. The CDR3 region has the DNA TGCGCCAGCAGCTTGCGACTAGCGGGATCCGAGCAGTACTTC. The chain uses TRBV5-1 and TRBJ2-7; 11 bases map to TRBD2. After removal of 1 base from V and 6 bases from J, the junction contained 3 bases not matched to a gene. The CDR3 runs to 14 residues. Germline CDR1 SGHRS, CDR2 YFSETQ.

The chain has TRBV28 and TRBJ2-1; the D gene is possibly TRBD2 (5 bases). V was pared by 6 bases and J by 7 bases, with 19 bases between. This CDR3 region has 15 residues. Germline V CDR1 and CDR2: MDHEN, SYDVKM. The CDR3, as DNA: TGTGCCAGCAGACTCGGGGATTTGAGAGGGAATGAGCAGTTCTTC. Amino acids: CASRLGDLRGNEQFF.

In DNA, the CDR3 is TGTGCCAGCACCCTGGGTGGGGGACTTTTTATTACCCGCACAGATACGCAGTATTTT. Translating it yields CASTLGGGLFITRTDTQYF. The chain recombines TRBV9 with TRBJ2-3; tentative D call: TRBD2 (6 bases). The CDR3 spans 19 residues. Trimming shortened V by 6 bases and J by 1 base, and 27 bases separated the two germline ends. The germline V gene encodes CDR1 SGDLS and CDR2 YYNGEE. The full variable domain, in which reference TRBV9 and TRBJ2-3 provide the parts outside the CDR3, is DSGVTQTPKHLITATGQRVTLRCSPRSGDLSVYWYQQSLDQGLQFLIQYYNGEERAKGNILERFSAQQFPDLHSELNLSSLELGDSALYFCASTLGGGLFITRTDTQYFGPGTRLTVL.

This chain connects TRBV6-4 to TRBJ2-2, with 12 bases fitting TRBD2. The CDR3 runs to 17 residues. V trimming: 7 bases; J trimming: 5 bases; junction bases outside the gene matches: 11. Germline V gene lookup returns CDR1 MRHNA and CDR2 SNTAGT. DNA for the CDR3: TGTGCCAGCACCAGACTAGCGGGGGCTTCTTGGACCGGGGAGCTGTTTTTT. Its protein product is CASTRLAGASWTGELFF.

The rearrangement links TRBV18 to TRBJ2-2, with TRBD1 identical over 9 bases. The germline gives CDR1 KGHSH, CDR2 LQKENI. This CDR3 spans 16 amino acids. V was pared by 2 bases and J by 4 bases, with 5 bases of the junction left unmatched. CDR3 in DNA: TGTGCCAGCTCACCAAGGGGACAGGGATCCACCGGGGAGCTGTTTTTT. It specifies CASSPRGQGSTGELFF.

This clone appeared a single time. The V call is TRBV2, the J call TRBJ1-3; TRBD1 might be the D (6 bases). The CDR3 is made up of 13 amino acids. V was shortened by 9 bases and J by 6 bases, with 15 bases between the two germline ends. In germline, CDR1 is SNHLY, CDR2 FYNNEI. The CDR3 nucleotides read TGTGCCAGTTTGGACAGCTTTTTAAACACCATATATTTT. Translating gives CASLDSFLNTIYF.